Presented here are 25 T cell receptor beta chains from one specimen sequenced in a study of neurological immune-mediated disorders. A single record per CDR3 protein comes from TCRdb applying MiXCR to the 5' RACE reads. Of 25,000 to 30,000 distinct CDR3 sequences listed, 5% to 8% were seen once; the top ten hold about 9%. Sequenced input: PBMCs. Every receptor here comes from a woman aged 45-65 years in good health.

This clonotype was found a few times. The gene calls are TRBV18 and TRBJ1-6; TRBD1 matches at 10 bases. The CDR3 covers 16 residues. The ends lost 3 bases at V and 9 bases at J; junction bases unmatched: 8. The germline gives CDR1 KGHSH, CDR2 LQKENI. Here the CDR3 DNA reads TGTGCCAGCTCACCTCCGCACGACAGGGGGCGTTCACCCCTCCACTTT. Translating it yields CASSPPHDRGRSPLHF.

This clonotype was observed at least ten times. The chain carries TRBV12-3 or TRBV12-4 and TRBJ2-1, with 12 bases that match TRBD2. V shed 5 bases, J shed 8 bases, and the junction held 7 bases outside the gene matches. The CDR3 totals 15 residues. CDR3 nucleotides: TGTGCCAGCAGTCCCCTAGCGGGAGGGCCGTATGAGCAGTTCTTC. Amino acids: CASSPLAGGPYEQFF.

The table lists this clonotype with many counts. The rearrangement links TRBV12-3 or TRBV12-4 to TRBJ2-3; D uncertain. CDR3 length: 15 amino acids. V was cut by 5 bases and J by 0 bases, with 12 bases left in between. Here the CDR3 reads CASSLKATSTDTQYF. The CDR3 DNA reads TGTGCCAGCAGTCTCAAGGCCACAAGCACAGATACGCAGTATTTT.

This clonotype came up many times. The rearrangement links TRBV7-2 to TRBJ1-2; perhaps TRBD1 as D (5 bases). V dropped 2 bases and J dropped 4 bases, with 8 bases sitting between them. The germline gives CDR1 SGHTA, CDR2 FQGNSA. This CDR3 comprises 13 residues. In nucleotides, the CDR3 is TGTGCCAGCAGCTTATCGACAGCCTATGGCTACACCTTC. It translates to CASSLSTAYGYTF.

This clonotype occurred many times. The V and J genes are TRBV5-1 and TRBJ2-7; D ambiguous. The ends were cut back, 7 bases at V and 0 bases at J, with 11 bases in the middle. The CDR3 runs to 13 residues. CDR1 and CDR2 from the germline V gene are SGHRS and YFSETQ. CDR3 amino acids: CASPDPFSYEQYF. CDR3 sequence (DNA): TGCGCCAGCCCGGACCCCTTCTCCTACGAGCAGTACTTC.

This clonotype was seen repeatedly, ten times or more. The rearrangement joins TRBV5-1 to TRBJ1-1; weak D call: TRBD1 (6 bases). CDR3 size: 14 residues. V was shortened by 4 bases and J by 6 bases, with 16 bases between the two germline ends. Per the germline V gene, CDR1 is SGHRS and CDR2 is YFSETQ. In DNA, the CDR3 is TGCGCCAGCAGCGCAACAGGGTTTGGCGCTGAAGCTTTCTTT. Protein: CASSATGFGAEAFF.

The CDR3 nucleotides read TGCGCCAGCAGCCAGGCGGGAGGGAGGGACTACGAGCAGTACTTC. Its translation is CASSQAGGRDYEQYF. The V call is TRBV4-1, the J call TRBJ2-7; 9 bases are a match to TRBD2. The germline V gene encodes CDR1 MGHRA and CDR2 YSYEKL. After removal of 3 bases from V and 3 bases from J, the junction contained 6 bases not matched to a gene. The length of the CDR3 is 15 residues.

This clonotype was found many times. V gene TRBV9 combines with J gene TRBJ2-3; TRBD2 matches at 11 bases. Germline CDR1 reads SGDLS; CDR2 reads YYNGEE. After removal of 4 bases from V and 6 bases from J, the junction contained 7 bases not matched to a gene. CDR3 length: 15 residues. The CDR3 bases are TGTGCCAGCAGCCGAATAACTAGCGGGAGTGATACGCAGTATTTT. As protein: CASSRITSGSDTQYF.

This clonotype was recorded at least ten times. The chain links TRBV12-3 or TRBV12-4 to TRBJ1-5; D remains ambiguous. Trimming cost V 5 bases and J 3 bases, with 14 bases left between them. The CDR3 covers 15 residues. CDR3 nucleotides: TGTGCCAGCAGTAAAGCCGGGTCCGACAATCAGCCCCAGCATTTT. Amino acids: CASSKAGSDNQPQHF.

The table lists this clonotype with many counts. The CDR3 loop reads CASTRQQETQYF. The CDR3 region has the DNA TGTGCCAGCACCCGACAGCAAGAGACCCAGTACTTC. The chain carries TRBV6-2 or TRBV6-3 and TRBJ2-5; the D gene is possibly TRBD1 (5 bases). Trimming took 7 bases from V and 2 from J, leaving 8 bases between them. There are 12 residues in the CDR3. Germline V gene data show CDR1 as MNHEY and CDR2 as SVGEGT.

This clonotype appeared a few times. The chain carries TRBV3-1 and TRBJ1-1; D call uncertain. CDR3 size: 17 residues. Between the trimmed V and J ends, which lost 9 bases and 0 bases, there was a span of 23 bases. Germline V lookup: CDR1 LGHDT, CDR2 YNNKEL (reference sequence). CDR3 sequence reads: CASGPGTPRRMNTEAFF. CDR3 bases: TGTGCCAGTGGGCCTGGCACTCCTCGGCGAATGAACACTGAAGCTTTCTTT. The full variable domain, completed using reference TRBV3-1 and TRBJ1-1, is DTAVSQTPKYLVTQMGNDKSIKCEQNLGHDTMYWYKQDSKKFLKIMFSYNNKELIINETVPNRFSPKSPDKAHLNLHINSLELGDSAVYFCASGPGTPRRMNTEAFFGQGTRLTVV.

The sample holds many counts of this clonotype. The genes are TRBV5-1 and TRBJ1-2; D gene ambiguous. The CDR3 has 15 amino acids. V lost 4 bases to trimming and J lost 7 bases, with 20 bases between them. Germline values: CDR1 SGHRS, CDR2 YFSETQ. CDR3 nucleotides: TGCGCCAGCAGCACCGAATCTCATAGCGCCGGTGGCTACACCTTC. Translated, it gives CASSTESHSAGGYTF.

At least ten counts were recorded for this clonotype. This chain joins TRBV20-1 and TRBJ2-3, with TRBD2 matching 13 bases. Germline V CDR1 and CDR2: DFQATT, SNEGSKA (reference sequence). V lost 5 bases to trimming and J lost 6 bases; unmatched junction nucleotides: 8. The CDR3 runs 15 residues. DNA for the CDR3: TGCAGTGCTCATCACGGGACTAGCGGGATCGATACGCAGTATTTT. Amino acid sequence: CSAHHGTSGIDTQYF.

Ten or more counts support this clonotype. This rearrangement joins TRBV29-1 to TRBJ1-1, with D possibly TRBD1 on 6 matching bases. The CDR3 has 13 residues. The V and J ends lost 3 bases and 5 bases respectively, with 13 bases between them. Per the germline V gene, CDR1 is SQVTM and CDR2 is ANQGSEA. The DNA for the CDR3 is TGCAGCGTTGATAGGGGGGCTGGGACTGAAGCTTTCTTT. Protein: CSVDRGAGTEAFF.

This clonotype was counted ten times or more. V gene TRBV15 combines with J gene TRBJ2-2; D possibly matches TRBD1 or TRBD2 (6 bases each). Looked up from germline, CDR1 is LNHNV and CDR2 is YYDKDF (reference sequence). CDR3 length: 13 residues. Trimming stripped 6 bases from V and 5 bases from J, with 10 bases between. Here the CDR3 DNA reads TGTGCCACCAGTCTAGGGGGGACCGGGGAGCTGTTTTTT. Its translation: CATSLGGTGELFF.

The table lists this clonotype with many counts. The gene calls are TRBV12-3 or TRBV12-4 and TRBJ2-1; 11 nucleotides match TRBD2. There are 15 residues in the CDR3. With 1 base clipped from V and 10 bases from J, the junction kept 6 bases outside the gene matches. The CDR3 region is CASSLGSGGAGEQFF. The DNA of the CDR3 is TGTGCCAGCAGTTTAGGTAGCGGGGGGGCTGGCGAGCAGTTCTTC.

This clonotype has at least ten counts. The chain carries TRBV5-1 and TRBJ2-1, with TRBD1 matching over 8 bases. The V segment lost 3 bases and the J segment 3 bases; nucleotides outside the gene matches: 5. The CDR3 consists of 15 residues. Germline CDR1 and CDR2: SGHRS and YFSETQ. CDR3 DNA sequence: TGCGCCAGCAGCTCGCAGGGGGCAAACTACAATGAGCAGTTCTTC. Translating gives CASSSQGANYNEQFF.

This clonotype has at least ten counts. The chain combines TRBV20-1 with TRBJ2-3; no reliable D call. Trimming pared 6 bases from V and 6 bases from J, leaving 19 bases between. The CDR3 is made up of 14 amino acids. CDR1 and CDR2 from the germline V gene are DFQATT and SNEGSKA (reference sequence). The CDR3 protein is CSAKGWASTDTQYF. DNA of the CDR3: TGCAGTGCCAAGGGTTGGGCCTCGACCGATACGCAGTATTTT.

This clonotype was counted ten times or more. A much larger clone differs by one base, so this may be a read error. CDR3 loop: CANSVEGLAGAPTDTQYF. CDR3 bases: TGTGCCAACAGCGTAGAGGGACTAGCGGGGGCCCCCACAGATACGCAGTATTTT. This chain connects TRBV9 to TRBJ2-3, with 14 bases identical to TRBD2. Looked up from germline, CDR1 is SGDLS and CDR2 is YYNGEE. The CDR3 contains 18 residues. The full variable domain, with the rest looked up from reference TRBV9 and TRBJ2-3, is DSGVTQTPKHLITATGQRVTLRCSPRSGDLSVYWYQQSLDQGLQFLIQYYNGEERAKGNILERFSAQQFPDLHSELNLSSLELGDSALYFCANSVEGLAGAPTDTQYFGPGTRLTVL.

In the case of this clonotype: This may be a read error: a much more frequent sequence differs by one nucleotide. This chain uses TRBV5-1 with TRBJ1-2, with D perhaps TRBD1 (5 bases). V was trimmed by 4 bases and J by 4 bases, leaving 20 bases between them. Per the germline V gene, CDR1 is SGHRS and CDR2 is YFSETQ. The CDR3 spans 16 residues. CDR3 sequence reads: CASSPTGKGKVYGYTF. The CDR3 DNA reads TGCGCCAGCAGCCCCACGGGGAAGGGGAAGGTCTATGGCTACACCTTC.

Ten or more counts support this clonotype. The gene calls are TRBV7-2 and TRBJ2-7, with 7 bases fitting TRBD1. The CDR3 runs 14 residues. Trimming cost V 6 bases and J 7 bases; bases outside gene matches: 12. Germline lookup yields CDR1 SGHTA and CDR2 FQGNSA. CDR3 sequence (DNA): TGTGCCAGCAGTCCGGACAGGCAGGCTCTGGAGCAGTACTTC. Translated, it gives CASSPDRQALEQYF.

This clonotype came up many times. The chain recombines TRBV20-1 with TRBJ2-2; TRBD1 matches at 7 bases. This CDR3 contains 15 residues. Unmatched junction bases numbered 4, after V lost 1 base and J lost 2 bases. The V gene's germline CDR1 is DFQATT and CDR2 SNEGSKA (reference sequence). The CDR3 spells CSARAGTANTGELFF. CDR3 DNA sequence: TGCAGTGCTAGAGCCGGGACAGCTAACACCGGGGAGCTGTTTTTT.

This clonotype was recorded at least ten times. This sequence joins TRBV20-1 and TRBJ1-1; D remains ambiguous. There are 11 residues in the CDR3. V gave up 0 bases and J gave up 11 bases, with 10 bases separating them. Germline CDR1 is DFQATT and CDR2 is SNEGSKA (reference sequence). Written as DNA, the CDR3 is TGCAGTGCTAGAGATCGGCCTGGGGCTTTCTTT. This gives the protein CSARDRPGAFF.

This clonotype was picked up many times. In nucleotides, the CDR3 is TGTGCCACCAGTGTGGGCAATCAGCCCCAGCATTTT. Translated: CATSVGNQPQHF. The chain couples TRBV24-1 to TRBJ1-5; D call uncertain. V was clipped by 5 bases and J by 2 bases, with 3 bases between them. Germline loops: CDR1 KGHDR, CDR2 SFDVKD. This CDR3 has 12 residues.

This clonotype was seen repeatedly, ten times or more. CDR3 residues: CSATTGSNGYTF. CDR3 nucleotides: TGCAGTGCCACGACAGGGTCGAATGGCTACACCTTC. V gene TRBV20-1 combines with J gene TRBJ1-2, with TRBD1 matching 7 bases. J gave up 6 bases and V 6 bases, and 7 bases lay outside the gene matches. The germline CDR1 and CDR2 sequences are DFQATT and SNEGSKA (reference sequence). The CDR3 spans 12 residues.